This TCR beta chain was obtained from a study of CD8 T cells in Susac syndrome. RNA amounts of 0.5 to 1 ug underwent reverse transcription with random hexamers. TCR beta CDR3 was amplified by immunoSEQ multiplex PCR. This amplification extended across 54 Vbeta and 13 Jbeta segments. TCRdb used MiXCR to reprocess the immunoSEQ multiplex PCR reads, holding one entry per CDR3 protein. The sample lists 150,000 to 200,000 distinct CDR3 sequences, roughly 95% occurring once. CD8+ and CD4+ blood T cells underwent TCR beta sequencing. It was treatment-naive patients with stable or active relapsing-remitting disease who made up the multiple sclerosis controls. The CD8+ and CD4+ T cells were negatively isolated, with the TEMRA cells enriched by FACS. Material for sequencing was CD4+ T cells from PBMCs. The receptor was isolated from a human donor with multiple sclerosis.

The CDR3 nucleotides are TGCGCCAGCAGGCAAGCCGGGACAGCAGAAGAGACCCAGTACTTC. It codes for CASRQAGTAEETQYF. This chain links TRBV5-1 with TRBJ2-5; 7 positions agree with TRBD1. With V trimmed by 5 bases and J by 3 bases, 10 bases remained unmatched. CDR1 and CDR2 from the germline V gene are SGHRS and YFSETQ. There are 15 residues in the CDR3.